This T cell receptor beta chain was obtained from a study of blood T cell repertoires in COVID-19. Participants came from some 23 US areas, aged about 18 to 90 years. The study assigned cohorts using participant-reported clinical history. CDR1 SGHTA and CDR2 FQGNSA come from the germline V gene. There are 14 residues in the CDR3. Trimming removed 0 bases from V and 3 bases from J, with 9 bases in between. In the authors' methods: How many nucleated cells were present was estimated from reference gene primer amplification. Clones were read by immunoSEQ multiplex PCR, and TCRdb kept only the in-frame ones, dropping some. V and J calls and clone size are those listed in that table; D and trimming were worked out from the DNA. The data contain hundreds of thousands of clones, around 89% of them singletons.

This chain links TRBV7-2 with TRBJ2-7; D unresolved. The sequence was collected from a man between 18 and 29 years old who had recovered from COVID-19. Input material: PBMCs or T cells enriched from blood (not recorded which). The CDR3 sequence is CASSLAYGFYEQYF. The CDR3 DNA reads TGTGCCAGCAGCTTAGCCTATGGTTTCTACGAGCAGTACTTC.